The entry below gives a single T cell receptor (beta chain) sequence along with its context. The sample comes from a study of blood T cell repertoires in COVID-19. J gave up 3 bases and V 3 bases, and 9 bases lay outside the gene matches. The CDR3 consists of 18 residues. In germline, CDR1 is SEHNR, CDR2 FQNEAQ (reference sequence). Assignments of participants to cohorts depended upon their own reported clinical history. Sequencing was performed with immunoSEQ multiplex PCR; in TCRdb, only in-frame clones are kept and a portion is missing. The repertoire includes 200,000 to 250,000 clones, approximately 92% of them detected once, and approximately 3.8% sits in the top ten.

The TCR comes from a woman younger than 30 in a cohort exposed to, infected with or recovered from COVID-19 (not recorded which). The V and J genes are TRBV7-9 and TRBJ2-3; 13 bases agree with TRBD2. Sample: PBMCs or T cells enriched from blood (not recorded which). The CDR3 DNA follows: TGTGCCAGCAGCTTTCCTGAACTAGCGGGAGGGCCTACAGATACGCAGTATTTT. Translated: CASSFPELAGGPTDTQYF.